The 17 T cell receptor beta chains reported below all come from one sample, sequenced in a study of siplizumab effects on memory and regulatory T cells. TCRdb's copy holds only in-frame clones and misses some; the assay was immunoSEQ multiplex PCR. The data show 90,000 to 110,000 clones, with about 92% seen just once and about 0.32% held by the top ten. Sequenced sample: CD4+ T cells sorted from blood. The receptor source for this set is a human donor in good health.

This clone occurred a few times. The rearrangement links TRBV27 to TRBJ2-1, with 12 bases lining up with TRBD2. CDR1 MNHEY and CDR2 SMNVEV come from the germline V gene (reference sequence). The CDR3 runs to 15 residues. J was trimmed by 3 bases and V by 6 bases; bases with no gene match: 3. The CDR3 DNA sequence: TGTGCCAGCAGAAGGACTAGCGGGAACTACAATGAGCAGTTCTTC. Translating it yields CASRRTSGNYNEQFF.

The genes are TRBV13 and TRBJ2-5; no reliable D call. CDR1 PRHDT and CDR2 FYEKMQ come from the germline V gene (reference sequence). The CDR3 runs to 15 residues. V lost 0 bases and J 1 base, leaving 9 bases between the germline ends. The CDR3 here is CASSLGTMLQETQYF. As DNA, the CDR3 is TGTGCCAGCAGCTTAGGGACAATGCTCCAAGAGACCCAGTACTTC.

The CDR3 sequence: CASSQNVQYTEAFF. The CDR3 bases are TGCGCCAGCAGCCAAAACGTGCAGTACACTGAAGCTTTCTTT. The genes are TRBV4-1 and TRBJ1-1; D gene uncertain. The germline V gene encodes CDR1 MGHRA and CDR2 YSYEKL. This CDR3 is built from 14 residues. V was trimmed by 2 bases and J by 3 bases, leaving 10 bases between them.

The chain links TRBV5-5 to TRBJ2-2; D not certain. The CDR3 contains 14 residues. The V and J ends lost 0 bases and 1 base respectively, with 4 bases between them. The germline gives CDR1 SGHKS, CDR2 YYEKEE (reference sequence). CDR3 in amino acids: CASSLEGNTGELFF. The CDR3 region has the DNA TGTGCCAGCAGCTTGGAGGGGAACACCGGGGAGCTGTTTTTT.

DNA for the CDR3: TGTGCCAGCAGGGCCTACGGGACAGCCCTCTATGGCTACACCTTC. It yields the protein CASRAYGTALYGYTF. V gene TRBV2 combines with J gene TRBJ1-2; TRBD1 matches at 7 bases. This CDR3 spans 15 amino acids. CDR1 is SNHLY and CDR2 is FYNNEI in the germline V gene. The V segment lost 6 bases and the J segment 4 bases; nucleotides outside the gene matches: 11.

This sequence joins TRBV5-8 and TRBJ2-5, with 12 bases lining up with TRBD2. Germline values: CDR1 SGHTS, CDR2 YDEGEE. V was pared by 2 bases and J by 1 base, with 3 bases of the junction left unmatched. This CDR3 spans 16 amino acids. The CDR3 DNA reads TGTGCCAGCAGCTTTCGGACTAGCGGGGTCCAAGAGACCCAGTACTTC. The encoded protein is CASSFRTSGVQETQYF.

The genes are TRBV7-3 and TRBJ1-2, with D tentatively TRBD1 (6 bases). The CDR3 runs 15 residues. V lost 7 bases to trimming and J lost 6 bases, with 21 bases between them. Looked up from germline, CDR1 is SGHTA and CDR2 is FQGTGA. CDR3 nucleotides: TGTGCCAGCACCTTGACCCAGACAGGCTGGGATGGCTACACCTTC. Translated: CASTLTQTGWDGYTF.

CDR3 sequence (DNA): TGTGCCAGCAGCCTACTCGGGACTCGAGCGGGAGGGAAATACCACGAGCAGTACTTC. The encoded protein is CASSLLGTRAGGKYHEQYF. The chain employs TRBV7-9 and TRBJ2-7, with TRBD2 matching 10 bases. The CDR3 contains 19 residues. V was pared by 5 bases and J by 5 bases, with 21 bases of the junction left unmatched. CDR1 SEHNR and CDR2 FQNEAQ come from the germline V gene (reference sequence).

For the CDR3, the DNA is TGTGCCAGCAGGAAAACATCAAACAGGGGAGGGTTATCCAAAAACATTCAGTACTTC. It codes for CASRKTSNRGGLSKNIQYF. The chain has TRBV13 and TRBJ2-4; D tentatively reads TRBD1 or TRBD2 (7 bases each). The V gene's germline CDR1 is PRHDT and CDR2 FYEKMQ (reference sequence). V was pared by 6 bases and J by 2 bases, with 26 bases between. The CDR3 is 19 residues long.

This clone appeared once. The V call is TRBV2, the J call TRBJ1-5; 7 positions match TRBD1. This CDR3 region has 15 residues. V was pared by 6 bases and J by 1 base, with 6 bases of the junction left unmatched. CDR1 SNHLY and CDR2 FYNNEI come from the germline V gene. The CDR3 nucleotides are TGTGCCAGCAGGGGGGCAGGGGGGAGCAATCAGCCCCAGCATTTT. This sequence encodes CASRGAGGSNQPQHF.

The chain employs TRBV7-9 and TRBJ2-3; D is perhaps TRBD1 (5 bases). V lost 1 base and J 2 bases, leaving 7 bases between the germline ends. CDR3 size: 14 residues. Germline CDR1 is SEHNR and CDR2 is FQNEAQ (reference sequence). The CDR3 sequence is CASSLGGPTDTQYF. CDR3 in DNA: TGTGCCAGCAGCTTAGGGGGCCCCACAGATACGCAGTATTTT.

The rearrangement joins TRBV14 to TRBJ1-1, with 10 bases fitting TRBD1. Looked up from germline, CDR1 is SGHDN and CDR2 is FVKESK. CDR3 length equals 19 residues. J was trimmed by 1 base and V by 0 bases; bases with no gene match: 11. The CDR3: CASSQDLGRQGATNTEAFF. In DNA, the CDR3 is TGTGCCAGCAGCCAAGATCTGGGGAGACAGGGGGCGACGAACACTGAAGCTTTCTTT.

The V gene is TRBV25-1, the J gene TRBJ2-7; the D is unclear. The CDR3 spans 11 residues. CDR1 is MGHDK, CDR2 SYGVNS, per germline. V dropped 3 bases and J dropped 2 bases, with 2 bases sitting between them. Written as DNA, the CDR3 is TGTGCCAGCAGTGACCCCTACGAGCAGTACTTC. It is translated as CASSDPYEQYF.

The J gene is TRBJ2-2, the V gene TRBV19; no clear D gene. The CDR3 length is 15 residues. The V and J ends lost 5 bases and 3 bases respectively, with 13 bases between them. Looked up from germline, CDR1 is LNHDA and CDR2 is SQIVND (reference sequence). The CDR3 nucleotides read TGTGCCAGTAGTCCCTCTGGGCTACACACCGGGGAGCTGTTTTTT. This codes for CASSPSGLHTGELFF.

The chain joins TRBV7-9 to TRBJ2-1; D is undetermined. Between the trimmed V and J ends, which lost 9 bases and 9 bases, there was a span of 21 bases. The CDR3 contains 14 residues. CDR1 is SEHNR and CDR2 is FQNEAQ in the germline V gene (reference sequence). CDR3 sequence (DNA): TGTGCCAGTTCCATGGCAAGGGCGGTGGGTGAGCAGTTCTTC. Amino acids: CASSMARAVGEQFF. The variable domain in full, completed from reference TRBV7-9 and TRBJ2-1, reads DTGVSQNPRHKITKRGQNVTFRCDPISEHNRLYWYRQTLGQGPEFLTYFQNEAQLEKSRLLSDRFSAERPKGSFSTLEIQRTEQGDSAMYLCASSMARAVGEQFFGPGTRLTVL.

J is TRBJ1-1 and V is TRBV7-3; 7 bases agree with TRBD1. The CDR3 is 15 amino acids. The trim removed 1 base at V and 3 bases at J, leaving 5 bases unmatched. Germline values: CDR1 SGHTA, CDR2 FQGTGA. The CDR3 DNA reads TGTGCCAGCAGCTTAAAGGGCAGGGGGGACACTGAAGCTTTCTTT. Its protein product is CASSLKGRGDTEAFF.

J is TRBJ2-1 and V is TRBV25-1; D unclear. This CDR3 spans 16 amino acids. Germline loops: CDR1 MGHDK, CDR2 SYGVNS. The V gene lost 1 base and the J gene lost 0 bases, with 10 bases spanning the gap. CDR3 residues: CASSESSMDSYNEQFF. The CDR3 DNA sequence: TGTGCCAGCAGTGAATCTAGTATGGACTCCTACAATGAGCAGTTCTTC.